The rows below give T cell receptor beta chains drawn from one sample of a study of cytomegalovirus exposure and HLA in healthy donors. Method: immunoSEQ multiplex PCR; TCRdb's copy keeps in-frame clones and lacks some. The sample shows roughly 200,000 clones, around 79% of them seen only once. The sample consisted of PBMCs. These TCRs come from a girl between 5 and 17 years old in good health and CMV-seropositive. Each CDR3 is given with its conserved first and last residue. The D gene is left open where the match is weak. Size is stated for part of the rows, as once, few or many counts, or as a class when the clone is expanded.

-,TRBJ1-1,-,14,TRBV27,CASSPGYEGTEAFF,TGTGCCAGCAGTCCAGGGTACGAAGGAACTGAAGCTTTCTTT
TRBD1,TRBJ1-1,-,13,TRBV9,CASSGTGETEAFF,TGTGCCAGCAGCGGGACAGGGGAGACTGAAGCTTTCTTT
TRBD1,TRBJ2-2,-,15,TRBV27,CASSRGQGVAGELFF,TGTGCCAGCAGTCGGGGACAGGGAGTGGCCGGGGAGCTGTTTTTT
TRBD2,TRBJ2-7,-,16,TRBV4-2,CASSQATPLADHEQYF,TGTGCCAGCAGCCAAGCAACCCCACTAGCGGATCACGAGCAGTACTTC
-,TRBJ1-2,-,12,TRBV6-6,CASRDSDYGYTF,TGTGCCAGCAGGGACAGCGACTATGGCTACACCTTC
-,TRBJ2-7,-,14,TRBV27,CASSLGAGHYEQYF,TGTGCCAGCAGTTTAGGGGCAGGACACTACGAGCAGTACTTC
TRBD2,TRBJ2-7,-,16,TRBV10-1,CASSDGLGGLAYEQYF,TGCGCCAGCAGCGACGGACTTGGAGGACTAGCCTACGAGCAGTACTTC
TRBD2,TRBJ2-1,-,16,TRBV6-1,CASSDLTSGADNEQFF,TGTGCCAGCAGTGACCTGACTAGCGGGGCGGACAATGAGCAGTTCTTC
-,TRBJ1-5,-,14,TRBV30,CAWSVQGSHQPQHF,TGTGCCTGGAGTGTACAGGGATCTCATCAGCCCCAGCATTTT
TRBD1,TRBJ2-3,few,15,TRBV5-1,CASSLETGGTDTQYF,TGCGCCAGCAGCTTAGAGACAGGGGGCACAGATACGCAGTATTTT
-,TRBJ1-2,-,12,TRBV25-1,CASSVGTYGYTF,TGTGCCAGCAGTGTAGGGACTTATGGCTACACCTTC
-,TRBJ2-1,-,13,TRBV19,CASSGSSYNEQFF,TGTGCCAGTTCGGGGAGCTCCTACAATGAGCAGTTCTTC
-,TRBJ1-1,-,15,TRBV5-1,CASSQTGSLNTEAFF,TGCGCCAGCAGCCAAACGGGGTCTTTGAACACTGAAGCTTTCTTT
-,TRBJ2-3,-,14,TRBV4-1,CASSQALDLDTQYF,TGCGCCAGCAGCCAAGCCCTAGATCTCGATACGCAGTATTTT
-,TRBJ1-5,-,16,TRBV30,CAWSASSGGQWQPQHF,TGTGCCTGGAGTGCCTCCTCGGGGGGTCAGTGGCAGCCCCAGCATTTT
TRBD2,TRBJ2-7,-,16,TRBV4-1,CASSLGTSGGANEQYF,TGCGCCAGCAGCCTCGGGACTAGCGGGGGGGCAAACGAGCAGTACTTC
TRBD2,TRBJ2-1,-,17,TRBV2,CARIGLAGGRDYNEQFF,TGTGCCAGAATAGGGCTAGCGGGGGGGCGGGACTACAATGAGCAGTTCTTC
TRBD1,TRBJ1-1,-,14,TRBV27,CASAFTPGGSEAFF,TGTGCCAGCGCCTTCACCCCAGGGGGATCTGAAGCTTTCTTT